The clone carrying this T cell receptor (beta chain) was counted a single time. Its antigen is as yet unknown. Germline loops: CDR1 MNHNS, CDR2 SASEGT. CDR3 length: 14 amino acids. V lost 5 bases and J lost 2, with 10 bases in between. These data come from a study of cytomegalovirus exposure and HLA in healthy donors. Broader study findings: Rare sequences made up most TCRs, while some public TCRs were found in many donors.

It was with 60 Vbeta and 13 Jbeta primers that the PCR ran. Measured with immunoSEQ multiplex PCR; TCRdb has only the in-frame clones, and not every one. The sample yields tens of thousands of clones, 60% to 85% seen once. This sequence joins TRBV6-1 and TRBJ1-5, with D possibly being TRBD1 (6 bases). Material: PBMCs. This TCR came from a man in his late teens or twenties in good health and CMV-seropositive. The CDR3 coding sequence is TGTGCCAGCAGTAACCGACAGGGCAATCAGCCCCAGCATTTT. It translates to CASSNRQGNQPQHF.